A selection of T cell receptor beta chains follows, all from one sample in a study of tumor and adjacent non-tumor tissue in lung cancer. Each CDR3 protein gets one entry after TCRdb re-called the multiplex PCR reads with MiXCR. The table includes approximately 100,000 distinct CDR3 sequences, less than 75% detected once. Sequenced: distant non-tumor lung tissue. The receptor set was obtained from a man aged 30 to 39 with non-small cell lung cancer. The CDR3 runs from the conserved cysteine through the conserved F or W. Fields, in order: D gene, clone size, V gene, J gene, CDR3 protein, CDR3 DNA. A D gene is named only where the DNA matches it firmly. Clone size is stated in some rows and not others, as once, few, many or a class when expanded.

d_call: TRBD2
clone_size: once
v_call: TRBV20-1
j_call: TRBJ2-7
cdr3_aa: CSVRVNPGLAEDEQYF
cdr3_nt: TGCAGTGTTAGAGTTAATCCGGGACTAGCGGAAGATGAGCAGTACTTC

d_call: TRBD2
clone_size: NA
v_call: TRBV11-2
j_call: TRBJ2-2
cdr3_aa: CASSLELAGEIGELFF
cdr3_nt: TGTGCCAGTAGCTTAGAATTAGCGGGAGAAATCGGGGAGCTGTTTTTT

d_call: TRBD1
clone_size: few
v_call: TRBV6-2/TRBV6-3
j_call: TRBJ2-3
cdr3_aa: CASSYFRDRGKDTQYF
cdr3_nt: TGTGCCAGCAGTTACTTCCGGGACAGGGGCAAAGATACGCAGTATTTT

d_call: TRBD2
clone_size: many
v_call: TRBV20-1
j_call: TRBJ2-7
cdr3_aa: CSALSGVPYEQYF
cdr3_nt: TGCAGTGCCCTTAGCGGGGTCCCCTACGAGCAGTACTTC

d_call: TRBD1
clone_size: NA
v_call: TRBV20-1
j_call: TRBJ1-5
cdr3_aa: CSCRDRNSNQPQLF
cdr3_nt: TGCAGTTGCCGGGACAGAAATAGCAATCAGCCCCAGCTTTTT

d_call: TRBD2
clone_size: NA
v_call: TRBV25-1
j_call: TRBJ2-2
cdr3_aa: CASSEPGLASTGELFF
cdr3_nt: TGTGCCAGCAGTGAGCCAGGACTAGCGAGCACCGGGGAGCTGTTTTTT

d_call: TRBD1
clone_size: NA
v_call: TRBV11-2
j_call: TRBJ1-2
cdr3_aa: CASNILGTGNLNYGYTF
cdr3_nt: TGTGCTAGTAACATCCTAGGGACAGGCAACCTTAACTATGGCTACACCTTC

d_call: NA
clone_size: NA
v_call: TRBV5-6
j_call: TRBJ1-2
cdr3_aa: CASAKDRLTSYTF
cdr3_nt: TGTGCCAGCGCCAAAGACAGGCTTACTAGCTACACCTTC

d_call: NA
clone_size: NA
v_call: TRBV4-2
j_call: TRBJ2-1
cdr3_aa: CASSQEEGRSDEQFF
cdr3_nt: TGTGCCAGCAGCCAAGAAGAGGGACGGTCCGATGAGCAGTTCTTC

d_call: NA
clone_size: NA
v_call: TRBV11-2
j_call: TRBJ1-4
cdr3_aa: CASSPPDLVANEKLFF
cdr3_nt: TGTGCCAGCAGCCCCCCCGACTTGGTGGCAAATGAAAAACTGTTTTTT

d_call: TRBD2
clone_size: NA
v_call: TRBV20-1
j_call: TRBJ2-7
cdr3_aa: CSARESGAGGSGEQYF
cdr3_nt: TGCAGTGCTAGAGAGTCAGGAGCGGGAGGATCGGGCGAGCAATACTTC

d_call: NA
clone_size: NA
v_call: TRBV11-2
j_call: TRBJ2-4
cdr3_aa: CASTLGDSNIQYF
cdr3_nt: TGTGCCAGCACCTTGGGGGATAGTAACATTCAGTATTTC

d_call: NA
clone_size: NA
v_call: TRBV11-1
j_call: TRBJ1-1
cdr3_aa: CANSGDRNTEVFF
cdr3_nt: TGTGCCAACAGCGGAGACAGGAACACTGAAGTTTTCTTT

d_call: TRBD2
clone_size: NA
v_call: TRBV11-3
j_call: TRBJ2-7
cdr3_aa: CATSPRLAAKYEQYF
cdr3_nt: TGTGCCACGAGCCCCCGACTAGCGGCTAAATACGAGCAGTACTTC

d_call: NA
clone_size: few
v_call: TRBV24-1
j_call: TRBJ2-2
cdr3_aa: CATSLPDTRELFF
cdr3_nt: TGTGCCACCTCTCTCCCGGACACCAGGGAGCTGTTTTTT

d_call: NA
clone_size: NA
v_call: TRBV29-1
j_call: TRBJ1-1
cdr3_aa: CSVRRTAFNTEAFF
cdr3_nt: TGCAGCGTTAGACGGACAGCCTTCAACACTGAAGCTTTCTTT

d_call: TRBD1
clone_size: NA
v_call: TRBV20-1
j_call: TRBJ2-3
cdr3_aa: CSASHRKDGTDTQYF
cdr3_nt: TGCAGTGCTAGTCACAGAAAGGATGGGACAGATACACAGTATTTT

d_call: TRBD2
clone_size: few
v_call: TRBV7-9
j_call: TRBJ2-1
cdr3_aa: CASSSQWRGAGNEQFF
cdr3_nt: TGTGCCAGCAGCTCCCAGTGGCGGGGGGCCGGGAATGAGCAGTTCTTC

d_call: NA
clone_size: NA
v_call: TRBV20-1
j_call: TRBJ1-6
cdr3_aa: CSGFEGYNSPLHF
cdr3_nt: TGCAGTGGCTTTGAAGGGTATAATTCACCTCTCCATTTT

d_call: TRBD2
clone_size: NA
v_call: TRBV11-2
j_call: TRBJ2-1
cdr3_aa: CTSSYRTGGADEQFF
cdr3_nt: TGTACCAGCAGTTATAGGACGGGAGGGGCCGATGAGCAGTTCTTC

d_call: TRBD1
clone_size: NA
v_call: TRBV11-2
j_call: TRBJ2-7
cdr3_aa: CSSSTGTVKYEQYF
cdr3_nt: TGTTCCAGCAGCACAGGGACAGTCAAGTACGAGCAGTACTTC

d_call: NA
clone_size: NA
v_call: TRBV20-1
j_call: TRBJ2-5
cdr3_aa: CSARVGASSETQYF
cdr3_nt: TGCAGTGCTAGGGTTGGCGCCTCCTCAGAGACCCAATACTTC

d_call: NA
clone_size: NA
v_call: TRBV11-2
j_call: TRBJ2-1
cdr3_aa: CASSLAGWASGSTYNEQFF
cdr3_nt: TGTGCCAGCAGCTTAGCAGGGTGGGCCTCTGGAAGCACCTACAATGAGCAGTTCTTC

d_call: TRBD1
clone_size: NA
v_call: TRBV12-3/TRBV12-4
j_call: TRBJ1-4
cdr3_aa: CASRRQGRSTNEKLFF
cdr3_nt: TGTGCCAGCAGGAGACAGGGGCGCTCGACTAATGAAAAACTGTTTTTT

d_call: NA
clone_size: NA
v_call: TRBV29-1
j_call: TRBJ1-2
cdr3_aa: CSVKQEYGYMF
cdr3_nt: TGCAGCGTTAAACAGGAGTATGGCTACATGTTC

d_call: TRBD1
clone_size: NA
v_call: TRBV4-1
j_call: TRBJ2-7
cdr3_aa: CASNQDKTGQTYEQYF
cdr3_nt: TGCGCCAGCAACCAAGACAAGACGGGACAGACCTACGAGCAGTACTTC

d_call: NA
clone_size: few
v_call: TRBV5-1
j_call: TRBJ1-1
cdr3_aa: CASSFVGRGSTEAFF
cdr3_nt: TGCGCCAGCAGCTTTGTAGGGCGTGGTAGCACTGAAGCTTTCTTT

d_call: NA
clone_size: once
v_call: TRBV20-1
j_call: TRBJ1-3
cdr3_aa: CSAGDGRDPGNSIYF
cdr3_nt: TGCAGTGCTGGAGATGGTCGGGACCCTGGAAACAGCATATATTTT

d_call: TRBD1
clone_size: NA
v_call: TRBV29-1
j_call: TRBJ2-7
cdr3_aa: CSVRRGQGYEEYF
cdr3_nt: TGCAGCGTCCGTAGGGGACAGGGCTACGAGGAGTATTTC

d_call: TRBD1
clone_size: NA
v_call: TRBV7-9
j_call: TRBJ2-3
cdr3_aa: CASSLVATGGGTDTQYF
cdr3_nt: TGTGCCAGCAGCTTAGTAGCGACAGGGGGTGGCACAGACACGCAGTATTTT

d_call: NA
clone_size: many
v_call: TRBV29-1
j_call: TRBJ2-2
cdr3_aa: CSVEKIRAGTGELFF
cdr3_nt: TGCAGCGTTGAAAAAATAAGGGCCGGGACCGGGGAGCTGTTTTTT

d_call: NA
clone_size: many
v_call: TRBV11-2
j_call: TRBJ2-5
cdr3_aa: CASSSVAEEEETQYF
cdr3_nt: TGTGCCAGCAGCTCGGTGGCGGAGGAGGAGGAGACCCAGTACTTC